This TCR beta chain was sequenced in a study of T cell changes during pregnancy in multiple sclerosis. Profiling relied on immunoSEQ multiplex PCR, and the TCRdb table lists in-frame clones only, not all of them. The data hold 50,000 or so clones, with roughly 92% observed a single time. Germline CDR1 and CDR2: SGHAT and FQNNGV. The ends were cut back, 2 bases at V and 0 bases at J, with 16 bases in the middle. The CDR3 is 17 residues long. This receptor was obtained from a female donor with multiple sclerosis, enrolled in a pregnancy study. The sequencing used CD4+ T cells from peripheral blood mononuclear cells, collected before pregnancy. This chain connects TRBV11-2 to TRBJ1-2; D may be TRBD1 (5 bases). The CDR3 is CASSLTFIRGANYGYTF. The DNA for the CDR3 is TGTGCCAGCAGCTTAACGTTCATACGGGGGGCTAACTATGGCTACACCTTC.